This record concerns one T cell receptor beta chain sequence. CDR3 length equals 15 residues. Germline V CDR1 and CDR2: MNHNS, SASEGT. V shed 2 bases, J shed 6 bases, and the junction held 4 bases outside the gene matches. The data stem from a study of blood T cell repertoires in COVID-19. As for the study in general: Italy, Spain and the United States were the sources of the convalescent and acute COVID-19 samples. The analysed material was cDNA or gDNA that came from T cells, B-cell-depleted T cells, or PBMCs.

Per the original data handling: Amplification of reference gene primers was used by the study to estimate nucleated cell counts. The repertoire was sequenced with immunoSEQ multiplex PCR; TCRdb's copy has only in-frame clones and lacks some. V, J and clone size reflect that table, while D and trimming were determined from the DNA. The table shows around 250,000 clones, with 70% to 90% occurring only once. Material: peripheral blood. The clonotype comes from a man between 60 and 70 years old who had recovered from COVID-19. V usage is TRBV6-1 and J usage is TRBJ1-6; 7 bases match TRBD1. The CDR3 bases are TGTGCCAGCAGTGAAACAGGGGCCACTAATTCACCCCTCCACTTT. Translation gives CASSETGATNSPLHF.